The clone carrying this T cell receptor (beta chain) was seen ten or more times. This entry comes from a study of CD8+CD57+ T cells in acquired aplastic anemia. The template used for profiling TCR beta VDJ and CDR3 was genomic DNA. A single record per CDR3 protein comes from TCRdb applying MiXCR to the reads. The table has under 350,000 distinct CDR3 sequences, around three fifths seen once. V was trimmed by 5 bases and J by 8 bases, leaving 15 bases between them. The length of the CDR3 is 13 residues. Germline V gene data show CDR1 as MDHEN and CDR2 as SYDVKM. The clonotype comes from a human donor with severe aplastic anemia or a healthy control (not recorded which). This chain joins TRBV28 and TRBJ1-2; weak D call: TRBD1 (5 bases). Sequenced input: sorted CD4+, CD8+, or CD8+CD57+ T cells (not recorded which) from PBMCs. CDR3 region: CASSRDGWEGYTF. CDR3 nucleotide sequence: TGTGCCAGCAGTAGGGACGGCTGGGAGGGCTACACCTTC.